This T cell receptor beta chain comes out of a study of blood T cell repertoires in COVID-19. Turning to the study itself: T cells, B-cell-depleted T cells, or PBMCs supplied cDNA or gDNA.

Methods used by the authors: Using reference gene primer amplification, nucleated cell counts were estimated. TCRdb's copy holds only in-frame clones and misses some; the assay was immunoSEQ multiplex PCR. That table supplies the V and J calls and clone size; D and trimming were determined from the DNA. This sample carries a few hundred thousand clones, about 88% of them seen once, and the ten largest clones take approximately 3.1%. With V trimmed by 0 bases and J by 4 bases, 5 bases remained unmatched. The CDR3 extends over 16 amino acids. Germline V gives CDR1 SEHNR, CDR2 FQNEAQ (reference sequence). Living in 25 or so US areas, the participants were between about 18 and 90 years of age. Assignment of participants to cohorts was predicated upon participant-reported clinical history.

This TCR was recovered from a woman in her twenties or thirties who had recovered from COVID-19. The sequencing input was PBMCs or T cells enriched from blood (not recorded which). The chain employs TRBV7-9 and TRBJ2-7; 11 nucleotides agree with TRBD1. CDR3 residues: CASSLAPGQGEYEQYF. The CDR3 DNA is TGTGCCAGCAGCTTAGCACCGGGACAGGGGGAGTACGAGCAGTACTTC.